These 21 T cell receptor beta chains share one sample of origin, sequenced in a study of blood T cell repertoires in COVID-19. Here immunoSEQ multiplex PCR was the method, and the copy in TCRdb shows in-frame clones only, minus some. The table records 250,000 to 350,000 clones, approximately 89% of them present only once. The sample comprised peripheral blood. The receptors originated from a woman in her sixties with acute or convalescent COVID-19.

CDR3 DNA sequence: TGTGCCAGCAGCATCGGACAGGGACGGAATCAGCCCCAGCATTTT. This encodes CASSIGQGRNQPQHF. This chain uses TRBV6-2 or TRBV6-3 with TRBJ1-5; TRBD1 aligns across 8 bases. The germline V gene encodes CDR1 MNHEY and CDR2 SVGEGT. V lost 6 bases and J lost 4; bases outside the gene matches: 8. The CDR3 is made up of 15 amino acids.

The chain employs TRBV5-4 and TRBJ1-1; the match to TRBD1 covers 8 bases. The V and J ends lost 3 bases and 8 bases, in that order; junction bases with no gene match: 6. This CDR3 region has 13 residues. The germline gives CDR1 SGHNT, CDR2 YYREEE (reference sequence). CDR3 region: CASSYRGAKEAFF. The CDR3, as DNA: TGTGCCAGCAGCTACAGGGGGGCAAAAGAAGCTTTCTTT.

The chain links TRBV18 to TRBJ2-7, with TRBD1 identical over 9 bases. Germline CDR1 KGHSH, CDR2 LQKENI. The CDR3 has 15 residues. J lost 4 bases, V lost 2 bases, and 6 bases had no gene match. CDR3 nucleotide sequence: TGTGCCAGCTCACCAAGGACAGGGGTTGGGTACGAGCAGTACTTC. Protein: CASSPRTGVGYEQYF.

The chain is built from TRBV2 and TRBJ1-6; 8 nucleotides align to TRBD1. From germline, CDR1 is SNHLY and CDR2 FYNNEI. The J segment lost 7 bases and the V segment lost 5 bases, leaving 4 bases of the junction unmatched. CDR3 size: 14 residues. Written as DNA, the CDR3 is TGTGCCAGCAGTCCTGACAGGGGAAATTCACCCCTCCACTTT. It encodes CASSPDRGNSPLHF.

The rearrangement uses TRBV9 and TRBJ2-5, with 9 bases identical to TRBD1. The CDR3 is 15 residues long. CDR1 and CDR2 from the germline V gene are SGDLS and YYNGEE. V trimming: 3 bases; J trimming: 2 bases; junction bases outside the gene matches: 5. The CDR3 here is CASSATGGRQETQYF. The CDR3 coding sequence is TGTGCCAGCAGCGCGACAGGGGGGAGGCAAGAGACCCAGTACTTC.

CDR3 sequence: CATSGRALYGYTF. As DNA, the CDR3 is TGTGCCACCAGCGGGAGGGCGTTATATGGCTACACCTTC. The rearrangement links TRBV24-1 to TRBJ1-2; D gene ambiguous. The ends were cut back, 7 bases at V and 5 bases at J, with 13 bases in the middle. This CDR3 region has 13 residues. Germline V gene sequence: CDR1 KGHDR, CDR2 SFDVKD.

This clone was counted between two and nine times. The chain links TRBV7-8 to TRBJ2-7; TRBD1 aligns across 10 bases. CDR1 SGHVS and CDR2 FQNEAQ come from the germline V gene. After removal of 5 bases from V and 0 bases from J, the junction contained 4 bases not matched to a gene. The CDR3 has 15 amino acids. Here the CDR3 DNA reads TGTGCCAGCAGCCGAGACAGGGGGCCCTCCTACGAGCAGTACTTC. This gives the protein CASSRDRGPSYEQYF.

The chain employs TRBV28 and TRBJ1-1; D not certain. The germline V and J ends were trimmed by 3 bases and 1 base, with 21 bases remaining between them. The CDR3 runs to 18 residues. Germline V gives CDR1 MDHEN, CDR2 SYDVKM. The DNA for the CDR3 is TGTGCCAGCAGTTTTCTCCCGGGAGGGAGATTTAGGAACACTGAAGCTTTCTTT. As protein: CASSFLPGGRFRNTEAFF.

The chain has TRBV27 and TRBJ2-7, with 8 positions matching TRBD1. With V trimmed by 3 bases and J by 6 bases, 7 bases remained unmatched. The germline CDR1 and CDR2 sequences are MNHEY and SMNVEV (reference sequence). CDR3 length: 14 residues. The CDR3 reads CASSFKGQGGEQYF. The DNA for the CDR3 is TGTGCCAGCAGTTTTAAAGGACAGGGAGGCGAGCAGTACTTC.

This chain joins TRBV27 and TRBJ1-1, with 8 bases identical to TRBD1. V shed 5 bases and J 1 base; nucleotides not matched to a gene: 6. CDR3 length: 15 residues. Germline CDR1 MNHEY, CDR2 SMNVEV (reference sequence). This CDR3 is CASSLRTGRNTEAFF. The CDR3 nucleotides are TGTGCCAGCAGTCTGCGGACAGGGCGGAACACTGAAGCTTTCTTT.

The gene calls are TRBV7-2 and TRBJ2-1; 11 bases fit TRBD2. Per the germline V gene, CDR1 is SGHTA and CDR2 is FQGNSA. The CDR3 consists of 16 residues. J lost 8 bases, V lost 1 base, and 7 bases had no gene match. The CDR3 loop reads CASSLGLAGYSDEQFF. CDR3 DNA: TGTGCCAGCAGCTTAGGACTAGCGGGGTATAGCGATGAGCAGTTCTTC.

V and J are TRBV2 and TRBJ2-5, with 7 nucleotides matching TRBD1. The CDR3 spans 13 residues. The germline V gene encodes CDR1 SNHLY and CDR2 FYNNEI. The junction had 2 bases not matched to a gene; V was cut back by 6 bases and J by 1 base. The chain's CDR3 is CASRTGSQETQYF. DNA of the CDR3: TGTGCCAGCAGGACAGGGAGCCAAGAGACCCAGTACTTC.

The chain couples TRBV5-5 to TRBJ1-1, with TRBD1 matching 12 bases. Germline assignment: CDR1 SGHKS and CDR2 YYEKEE (reference sequence). V was pared by 7 bases and J by 1 base, with 5 bases of the junction left unmatched. This CDR3 has 15 residues. This CDR3 is CASYRDRGPNTEAFF. The DNA of the CDR3 is TGTGCCAGCTACCGGGACAGGGGGCCGAACACTGAAGCTTTCTTT.

This chain connects TRBV29-1 to TRBJ1-2, with D perhaps matching TRBD1 (5 bases). V was clipped by 1 base and J by 7 bases, with 7 bases between them. CDR1 and CDR2 (germline): SQVTM, ANQGSEA. The CDR3 sequence is 11 residues long. The CDR3 protein is CSVEGRGGYTF. The CDR3 DNA is TGCAGCGTTGAAGGGAGGGGTGGCTACACCTTC.

This chain joins TRBV6-6 and TRBJ2-3; TRBD2 aligns across 8 bases. This CDR3 contains 16 residues. J was trimmed by 0 bases and V by 6 bases; bases with no gene match: 8. Germline lookup yields CDR1 MNHNY and CDR2 SVGAGI (reference sequence). The CDR3 coding sequence is TGTGCCAGCAGCCCCGGGGGGGGACTGAGCACAGATACGCAGTATTTT. Its protein product is CASSPGGGLSTDTQYF.

The chain is built from TRBV6-6 and TRBJ1-6; D may be TRBD1 (6 bases). The CDR3 is 14 residues long. Trimming removed 7 bases from V and 5 bases from J, with 12 bases in between. Looked up from germline, CDR1 is MNHNY and CDR2 is SVGAGI (reference sequence). CDR3 DNA: TGTGCCAGCACTAAACAGGGTAATAATTCACCCCTCCACTTT. This codes for CASTKQGNNSPLHF.

This sequence joins TRBV2 and TRBJ2-2; D remains unclear. The CDR3 length is 13 residues. V shed 6 bases and J shed 5 bases, with 10 bases lying between them. The V gene's germline CDR1 is SNHLY and CDR2 FYNNEI. The CDR3 DNA reads TGTGCCAGCAGCCCTGGTCGGACCGGGGAGCTGTTTTTT. Residues: CASSPGRTGELFF.

The chain employs TRBV30 and TRBJ2-3; unclear D gene. The CDR3 extends over 17 amino acids. V shed 0 bases and J shed 4 bases, with 20 bases lying between them. CDR1 is GTSNPN and CDR2 is SVGIG in the germline V gene (reference sequence). The CDR3 DNA sequence: TGTGCCTGGAGTGTACGTAGATCGGGTCGCCCGGCAGATACGCAGTATTTT. Its translation is CAWSVRRSGRPADTQYF.

V gene TRBV9 combines with J gene TRBJ2-5; 10 bases line up with TRBD2. This CDR3 contains 15 residues. Germline assignment: CDR1 SGDLS and CDR2 YYNGEE. Trimming cost V 0 bases and J 5 bases; bases outside gene matches: 4. The CDR3 protein is CASSVGSSGSETQYF. As DNA, the CDR3 is TGTGCCAGCAGCGTAGGGTCTAGCGGGAGTGAGACCCAGTACTTC.

This clone was seen once. V usage is TRBV4-2 and J usage is TRBJ1-3, with D possibly TRBD1 on 5 matching bases. Germline assignment: CDR1 LGHNA and CDR2 YNFKEQ. Trimming stripped 8 bases from V and 0 bases from J, with 11 bases between. The CDR3 totals 14 residues. CDR3 DNA: TGTGCCAGCCGGGGGGGGAGCTCTGGAAACACCATATATTTT. It codes for CASRGGSSGNTIYF.

This chain links TRBV6-1 with TRBJ1-4; 9 bases match TRBD1. Germline trimming cut 7 bases from V and 8 bases from J; bases unmatched to any gene: 11. Germline V lookup: CDR1 MNHNS, CDR2 SASEGT. The CDR3 loop spans 15 amino acids. The CDR3 DNA reads TGTGCCAGCAAGGGGGCGACAGGGGGGAGGGAAAAACTGTTTTTT. The encoded protein is CASKGATGGREKLFF.